This T cell receptor (beta chain) comes out of a study of regulatory T cells in long-lasting Graves disease. Time point given: newly diagnosed GD, antithyroid drugs for less than 3 months. PBMC-extracted RNA yielded the TCR library. In building TCR beta libraries, iRepertoire HTBI primers were used together with Arm-PCR of CDR3 regions. TCRdb ran MiXCR on the multiplex PCR reads and lists one entry per CDR3 protein. This sample has roughly 250,000 distinct CDR3 sequences, with 18% found just once. The CDR3 is 12 amino acids. V shed 8 bases, J shed 8 bases, and the junction held 7 bases outside the gene matches. These sequences were also reported in another study, on T cells in Graves' hyperthyroidism and ophthalmopathy. From that report: Patients aged 18 to 65 had newly diagnosed hyperthyroidism of under 2 months' duration. The blood repertoire included most of the expanded thyroid clonotypes above 0.001.

The clonotype originates from a woman in her twenties or thirties with Graves disease. The material was peripheral blood mononuclear cells (PBMCs), obtained at new diagnosis, from a patient treated with antithyroid drugs. The J gene is TRBJ1-1, the V gene TRBV12-3 or TRBV12-4, with TRBD1 matching over 8 bases. The CDR3 DNA sequence: TGTGCCAGCCAGGGGGCAGGAATGGAAGCTTTCTTT. The encoded protein is CASQGAGMEAFF.